These T cell receptor beta chains were read from a single sample in a study of cytomegalovirus exposure and HLA in healthy donors. Generated by immunoSEQ multiplex PCR, the TCRdb table keeps only in-frame clones and is missing some. Altogether 200,000 or so clones are present, 78% being singletons, with the ten largest covering over 3.5%. The specimen was PBMCs. These receptors were taken from a male donor in good health and CMV-seronegative. CDR3s include the opening cysteine and the closing phenylalanine or tryptophan. D genes are given only for firm matches. Some rows mark clone size as missing; the rest say once, few, many or name a class of expanded clone.

>TRBJ2-7|NA|TRBV7-3|TRBD2
CASSLTSMASGSYEQYF
TGTGCCAGCAGCTTAACGAGTATGGCTAGCGGATCCTACGAGCAGTACTTC
>TRBJ2-1|NA|TRBV29-1|TRBD2
CSVEDSGRTNEQFF
TGCAGCGTTGAAGATAGCGGGAGGACGAATGAGCAGTTCTTC
>TRBJ1-6|once|TRBV7-9|NA
CASSPGQSYNSPLHF
TGTGCCAGCAGCCCCGGACAGTCTTATAATTCACCCCTCCACTTT
>TRBJ2-5|once|TRBV5-4|NA
CASSLGATQETQYF
TGTGCCAGCAGCTTGGGGGCTACTCAAGAGACCCAGTACTTC
>TRBJ2-3|NA|TRBV6-6|NA
CASSMSGLTDTQYF
TGTGCCAGCAGTATGAGCGGGTTGACAGATACGCAGTATTTT
>TRBJ2-1|NA|TRBV19|TRBD2
CASRDLAVRRNEQFF
TGTGCCAGTAGAGACCTAGCGGTCAGAAGGAATGAGCAGTTCTTC
>TRBJ1-2|NA|TRBV27|TRBD1
CASSYGQGSNYGYTF
TGTGCCAGCAGCTACGGACAGGGCTCTAACTATGGCTACACCTTC
>TRBJ2-5|NA|TRBV28|NA
CASSLYGNQETQYF
TGTGCCAGCAGTTTATATGGCAACCAAGAGACCCAGTACTTC
>TRBJ1-3|few|TRBV7-6|NA
CASSQISGNTIYF
TGTGCCAGCAGCCAGATCTCTGGAAACACCATATATTTT
>TRBJ1-3|NA|TRBV2|NA
CASSTGTSGNTIYF
TGTGCCAGCAGTACAGGGACCTCTGGAAACACCATATATTTT
>TRBJ1-1|NA|TRBV4-1|NA
CASSQEGGRYTEAFF
TGCGCCAGCAGCCAAGAAGGGGGTAGGTACACTGAAGCTTTCTTT
>TRBJ2-1|NA|TRBV9|NA
CASSVALTYNEQFF
TGTGCCAGCAGCGTAGCCCTAACCTACAATGAGCAGTTCTTC
>TRBJ1-3|NA|TRBV7-6|TRBD1
CASSPGTGKNTIYF
TGTGCCAGCAGCCCAGGGACAGGGAAGAACACCATATATTTT
>TRBJ2-3|NA|TRBV7-8|TRBD2
CASSLGPSGKTDTQYF
TGTGCCAGCAGCTTAGGGCCTAGCGGGAAGACAGATACGCAGTATTTT
>TRBJ2-7|few|TRBV5-4|TRBD1
CASSLVGTGSHEQYF
TGTGCCAGCAGCTTGGTGGGGACAGGGAGCCACGAGCAGTACTTC
>TRBJ2-7|few|TRBV11-3|TRBD2
CASSLSGRYEQYF
TGTGCCAGCAGCTTAAGCGGGAGATACGAGCAGTACTTC
>TRBJ2-7|few|TRBV29-1|TRBD2
CSVVPGLAGSYEQYF
TGCAGCGTCGTTCCGGGATTAGCGGGGAGCTACGAGCAGTACTTC
>TRBJ2-1|once|TRBV11-2|NA
CASNLKGLYNEQFF
TGTGCCAGCAACCTCAAGGGGCTCTACAATGAGCAGTTCTTC
>TRBJ2-3|NA|TRBV19|TRBD1
CASTSDRGRMLDTQYF
TGTGCCAGTACCAGCGACAGGGGGCGCATGTTGGATACGCAGTATTTT
>TRBJ1-3|NA|TRBV28|NA
CASSSGGGGNTIYF
TGTGCCAGCAGTTCGGGAGGAGGCGGAAACACCATATATTTT
>TRBJ1-1|NA|TRBV15|NA
CATSRSLLNTEAFF
TGTGCCACCAGCAGGTCCTTATTGAACACTGAAGCTTTCTTT
>TRBJ1-5|NA|TRBV27|TRBD1
CASRPTGTGENQPQHF
TGTGCCAGCAGACCGACCGGGACAGGGGAGAATCAGCCCCAGCATTTT
>TRBJ2-7|NA|TRBV5-1|TRBD1
CASSDLGQVIYEQYF
TGCGCCAGCAGCGATCTGGGACAGGTGATCTACGAGCAGTACTTC
>TRBJ2-2|NA|TRBV9|TRBD2
CASSARAGVPTGELFF
TGTGCCAGCAGCGCCCGAGCGGGAGTCCCCACCGGGGAGCTGTTTTTT